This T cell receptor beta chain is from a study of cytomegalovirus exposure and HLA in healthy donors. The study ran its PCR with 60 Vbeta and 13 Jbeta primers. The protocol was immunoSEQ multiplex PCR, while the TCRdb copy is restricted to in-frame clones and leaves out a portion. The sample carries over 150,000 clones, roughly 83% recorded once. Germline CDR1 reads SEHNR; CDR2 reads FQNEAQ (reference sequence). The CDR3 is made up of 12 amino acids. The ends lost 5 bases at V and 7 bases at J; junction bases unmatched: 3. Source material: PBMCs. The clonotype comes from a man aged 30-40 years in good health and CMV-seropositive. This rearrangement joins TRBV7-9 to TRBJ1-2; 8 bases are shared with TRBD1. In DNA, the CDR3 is TGTGCCAGCAGCGTGACAGGGGCTGGCTACACCTTC. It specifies CASSVTGAGYTF.